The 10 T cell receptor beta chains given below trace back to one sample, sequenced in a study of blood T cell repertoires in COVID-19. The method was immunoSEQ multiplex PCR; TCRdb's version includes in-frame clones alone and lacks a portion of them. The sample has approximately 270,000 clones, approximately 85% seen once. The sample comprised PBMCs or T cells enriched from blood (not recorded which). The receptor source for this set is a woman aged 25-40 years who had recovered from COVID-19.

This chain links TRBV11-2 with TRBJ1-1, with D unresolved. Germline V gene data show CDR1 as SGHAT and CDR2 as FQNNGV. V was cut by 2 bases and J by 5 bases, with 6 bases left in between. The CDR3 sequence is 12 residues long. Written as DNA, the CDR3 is TGTGCCAGCAGCTTAAGGCGGACTGAAGCTTTCTTT. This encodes CASSLRRTEAFF.

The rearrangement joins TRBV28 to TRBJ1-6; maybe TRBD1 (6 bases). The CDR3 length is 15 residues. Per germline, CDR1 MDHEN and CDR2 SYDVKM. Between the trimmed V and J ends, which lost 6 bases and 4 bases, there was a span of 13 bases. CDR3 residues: CASRVTGTYNSPLHF. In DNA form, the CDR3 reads TGTGCCAGCAGGGTTACAGGGACATATAATTCACCCCTCCACTTT.

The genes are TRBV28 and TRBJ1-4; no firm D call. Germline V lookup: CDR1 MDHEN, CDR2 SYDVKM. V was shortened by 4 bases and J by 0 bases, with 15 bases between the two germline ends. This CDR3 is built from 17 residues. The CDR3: CASSSPPGVATNEKLFF. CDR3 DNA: TGTGCCAGCAGTTCCCCCCCAGGCGTTGCAACTAATGAAAAACTGTTTTTT.

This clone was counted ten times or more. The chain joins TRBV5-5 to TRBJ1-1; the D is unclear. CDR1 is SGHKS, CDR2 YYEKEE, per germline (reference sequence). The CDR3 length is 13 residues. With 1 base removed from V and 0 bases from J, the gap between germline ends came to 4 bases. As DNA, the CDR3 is TGTGCCAGCAGCTTGTCTATGAACACTGAAGCTTTCTTT. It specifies CASSLSMNTEAFF.

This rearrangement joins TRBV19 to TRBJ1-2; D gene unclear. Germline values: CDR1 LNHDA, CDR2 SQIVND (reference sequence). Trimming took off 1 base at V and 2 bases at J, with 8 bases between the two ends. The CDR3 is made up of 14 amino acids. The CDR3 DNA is TGTGCCAGTAGTATAGTAGGAGCGAACTATGGCTACACCTTC. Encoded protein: CASSIVGANYGYTF.

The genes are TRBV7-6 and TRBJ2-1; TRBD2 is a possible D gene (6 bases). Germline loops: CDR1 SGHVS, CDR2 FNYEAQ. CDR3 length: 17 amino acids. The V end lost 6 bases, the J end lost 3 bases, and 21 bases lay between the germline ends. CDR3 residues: CASSFTMRESNYNEQFF. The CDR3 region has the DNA TGTGCCAGCAGTTTTACTATGCGGGAAAGCAACTACAATGAGCAGTTCTTC.

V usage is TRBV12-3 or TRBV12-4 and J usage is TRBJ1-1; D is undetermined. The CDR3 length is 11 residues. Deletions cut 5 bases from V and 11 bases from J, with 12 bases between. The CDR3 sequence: CASSNHGEAFF. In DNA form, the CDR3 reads TGTGCCAGCAGTAATCATGGGGAGGCTTTCTTT.

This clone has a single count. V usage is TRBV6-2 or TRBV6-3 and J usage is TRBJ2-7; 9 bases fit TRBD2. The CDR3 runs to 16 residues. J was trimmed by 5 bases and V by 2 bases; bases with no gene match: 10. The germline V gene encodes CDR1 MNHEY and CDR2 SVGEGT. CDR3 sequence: CASSYEGGRALHEQYF. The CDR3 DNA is TGTGCCAGCAGTTACGAGGGCGGGAGGGCCCTCCACGAGCAGTACTTC.

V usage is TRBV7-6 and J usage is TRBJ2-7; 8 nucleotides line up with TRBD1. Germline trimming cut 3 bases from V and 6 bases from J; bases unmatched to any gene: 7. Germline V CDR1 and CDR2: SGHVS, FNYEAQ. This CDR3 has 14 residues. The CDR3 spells CASSLQQGASEQYF. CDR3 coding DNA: TGTGCCAGCAGCTTGCAGCAGGGGGCCAGCGAGCAGTACTTC. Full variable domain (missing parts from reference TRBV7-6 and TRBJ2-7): GAGVSQSPRYKVTKRGQDVALRCDPISGHVSLYWYRQALGQGPEFLTYFNYEAQQDKSGLPNDRFSAERPEGSISTLTIQRTEQRDSAMYRCASSLQQGASEQYFGPGTRLTVT.

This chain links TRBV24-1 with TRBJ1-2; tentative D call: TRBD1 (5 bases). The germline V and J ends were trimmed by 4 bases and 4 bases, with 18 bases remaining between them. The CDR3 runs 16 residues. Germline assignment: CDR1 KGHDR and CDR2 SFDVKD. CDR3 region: CATSDPRPGHTYGYTF. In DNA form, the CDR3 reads TGTGCCACCAGTGACCCCCGCCCCGGACATACCTATGGCTACACCTTC.